These 23 T cell receptor beta chains were all obtained from the same sample, sequenced in a study of T-cell reconstitution after alpha-beta-depleted transplantation in children. Preparation of the TCRbeta library used unique molecular identifiers. MiXCR, run by TCRdb on the PCR reads, gives a single entry per CDR3 protein. The sample gives fewer than 550,000 distinct CDR3 sequences, approximately 10% of which show up once; 4.5% to 6.5% is in the top ten. The sample in question was PBMCs from the stem cell graft donor, obtained from the stem cell graft. The receptors shown here come from a human donor who donated a stem cell graft to a child with acute myeloid leukemia.

This clonotype was seen repeatedly, ten times or more. The rearrangement uses TRBV12-3 or TRBV12-4 and TRBJ1-2, with D maybe TRBD1 (6 bases). V shed 2 bases and J shed 7 bases, with 8 bases lying between them. The CDR3 covers 12 residues. This CDR3 is CASSLTGAGYTF. The CDR3 DNA sequence: TGTGCCAGCAGTTTAACGGGGGCTGGCTACACCTTC.

The table lists this clonotype with many counts. The gene calls are TRBV27 and TRBJ1-2; D might be TRBD1 (5 bases). Trimming removed 6 bases from V and 5 bases from J, with 19 bases in between. The CDR3 totals 15 residues. Germline CDR1 is MNHEY and CDR2 is SMNVEV (reference sequence). In nucleotides, the CDR3 is TGTGCCAGCAGCTTGTCCGTAGGGACGGCATATGGCTACACCTTC. It codes for CASSLSVGTAYGYTF.

This clonotype was seen many times. The chain employs TRBV9 and TRBJ2-2, with D unresolved. V gave up 3 bases and J gave up 5 bases, with 8 bases separating them. Germline V gives CDR1 SGDLS, CDR2 YYNGEE. The CDR3 sequence is 13 residues long. Here the CDR3 reads CASSEERTGELFF. The CDR3 bases are TGTGCCAGCAGCGAGGAGCGAACCGGGGAGCTGTTTTTT. The whole variable domain, remainder taken from reference TRBV9 and TRBJ2-2, is DSGVTQTPKHLITATGQRVTLRCSPRSGDLSVYWYQQSLDQGLQFLIQYYNGEERAKGNILERFSAQQFPDLHSELNLSSLELGDSALYFCASSEERTGELFFGEGSRLTVL.

This clonotype appeared many times. The rearrangement uses TRBV29-1 and TRBJ1-3; D may be TRBD1 (5 bases). Per the germline V gene, CDR1 is SQVTM and CDR2 is ANQGSEA. V was clipped by 2 bases and J by 4 bases, with 15 bases between them. CDR3 length: 15 residues. In nucleotides, the CDR3 is TGCAGCGTTGAATCCCAAGGGGAAAAGGGAAACACCATATATTTT. It yields the protein CSVESQGEKGNTIYF.

This clonotype was detected a few times. The gene calls are TRBV7-7 and TRBJ2-3, with 9 bases aligning to TRBD2. CDR1 is SSHAT and CDR2 is FNYEAQ in the germline V gene (reference sequence). CDR3 size: 16 residues. V shed 1 base, J shed 7 bases, and the junction held 9 bases outside the gene matches. The CDR3 reads CASSLEAGGSPNTQYF. The CDR3 DNA reads as TGTGCCAGCAGCTTAGAAGCGGGGGGCTCCCCGAATACGCAGTATTTT.

The genes are TRBV5-1 and TRBJ2-3; 10 bases match TRBD1. The length of the CDR3 is 16 residues. Germline CDR1 SGHRS, CDR2 YFSETQ. The ends lost 3 bases at V and 3 bases at J; junction bases unmatched: 7. This CDR3 reads CASSSPGTGVTDTQYF. The CDR3 DNA is TGCGCCAGCAGCTCGCCAGGGACAGGGGTAACAGATACGCAGTATTTT.

This clonotype was seen a handful of times. V usage is TRBV10-3 and J usage is TRBJ2-7, with TRBD1 identical over 7 bases. J was trimmed by 2 bases and V by 10 bases; bases with no gene match: 5. CDR3 length: 12 amino acids. Germline lookup yields CDR1 ENHRY and CDR2 SYGVKD. Here the CDR3 DNA reads TGTGCCACCGTCGGGACAGCCTACGAGCAGTACGTC. Encoded protein: CATVGTAYEQYV.

The chain links TRBV25-1 to TRBJ2-4; 8 bases map to TRBD1. The germline gives CDR1 MGHDK, CDR2 SYGVNS. Trimming at V came to 5 bases and at J to 8 bases, leaving 5 bases not matched to a gene. The CDR3 consists of 13 residues. The CDR3 loop is CASSRTGWDIQYF. In DNA form, the CDR3 reads TGTGCCAGCAGTCGGACAGGGTGGGACATTCAGTACTTC.

This clonotype was recorded a few times. V gene TRBV5-6 combines with J gene TRBJ2-7; D might be TRBD2 (6 bases). The V gene lost 3 bases and the J gene lost 5 bases, with 15 bases spanning the gap. Germline values: CDR1 SGHDT, CDR2 YYEEEE. The CDR3 sequence is 14 residues long. The CDR3 DNA reads TGTGCCAGCAGCTCAGGGACGGAGGGGCACGAGCAGTACTTC. Translating it yields CASSSGTEGHEQYF.

This clonotype was observed many times. The genes are TRBV29-1 and TRBJ2-1; D is possibly TRBD2 (6 bases). This CDR3 region has 14 residues. Trimming took off 1 base at V and 4 bases at J, with 11 bases between the two ends. Germline CDR1 and CDR2: SQVTM and ANQGSEA. CDR3 amino acids: CSVEVGREYNEQFF. In DNA, the CDR3 is TGCAGCGTTGAAGTCGGGAGAGAATACAATGAGCAGTTCTTC.

The chain joins TRBV20-1 to TRBJ2-1; TRBD2 matches at 8 bases. J was trimmed by 6 bases and V by 4 bases; bases with no gene match: 8. CDR3 length: 14 amino acids. Per germline, CDR1 DFQATT and CDR2 SNEGSKA (reference sequence). DNA for the CDR3: TGCAGTGCTAAAATAGCGGGACTCGGCAATGAGCAGTTCTTC. Protein: CSAKIAGLGNEQFF.

The chain has TRBV10-3 and TRBJ1-1; TRBD1 agrees at 10 bases. The CDR3 sequence is 17 residues long. Per the germline V gene, CDR1 is ENHRY and CDR2 is SYGVKD. J was trimmed by 4 bases and V by 4 bases; bases with no gene match: 12. CDR3 in amino acids: CAISAQPGQGRGTEAFF. In DNA form, the CDR3 reads TGTGCCATCAGTGCCCAACCGGGACAGGGGAGAGGCACTGAAGCTTTCTTT.

This clonotype was recorded only once. A much larger clone sits a single nucleotide away, making a read error possible. This chain connects TRBV7-2 to TRBJ2-1; 10 bases are a match to TRBD2. The germline V gene encodes CDR1 SGHTA and CDR2 FQGNSA. V shed 3 bases, J shed 12 bases, and the junction held 8 bases outside the gene matches. The CDR3 runs to 14 residues. The CDR3 DNA reads TGTGCCAGCAGCTTTAGCGGGAGGCTGGGTGGGCAGTTCTTC. Translated, it gives CASSFSGRLGGQFF.

The rearrangement uses TRBV5-1 and TRBJ2-5; TRBD1 agrees at 7 bases. J was trimmed by 2 bases and V by 4 bases; bases with no gene match: 5. This CDR3 region has 14 residues. Germline CDR1 reads SGHRS; CDR2 reads YFSETQ. CDR3 amino acids: CASSTGQIQETQYF. CDR3 nucleotide sequence: TGCGCCAGCAGCACGGGACAGATACAAGAGACCCAGTACTTC. Variable domain in full (rest from reference TRBV5-1 and TRBJ2-5): KAGVTQTPRYLIKTRGQQVTLSCSPISGHRSVSWYQQTPGQGLQFLFEYFSETQRNKGNFPGRFSGRQFSNSRSEMNVSTLELGDSALYLCASSTGQIQETQYFGPGTRLLVL.

This chain connects TRBV5-1 to TRBJ2-1; 7 bases agree with TRBD1. V was pared by 4 bases and J by 6 bases, with 13 bases of the junction left unmatched. The CDR3 covers 16 residues. The germline CDR1 and CDR2 sequences are SGHRS and YFSETQ. CDR3 in amino acids: CASSPQGQIKGNEQFF. The DNA of the CDR3 is TGCGCCAGCAGCCCACAGGGACAGATTAAGGGCAATGAGCAGTTCTTC.

This rearrangement joins TRBV12-3 or TRBV12-4 to TRBJ1-1; TRBD1 agrees at 7 bases. This CDR3 region has 14 residues. V lost 5 bases and J lost 0; bases outside the gene matches: 3. CDR3 sequence: CASSMTGMNTEAFF. The CDR3 DNA sequence: TGTGCCAGCAGTATGACAGGGATGAACACTGAAGCTTTCTTT.

There are many counts of this clonotype. V is TRBV6-2 or TRBV6-3 and J is TRBJ2-3; D could derive from TRBD1 or TRBD2 (5 bases each). Germline values: CDR1 MNHEY, CDR2 SVGEGT. There are 14 residues in the CDR3. Trimming removed 7 bases from V and 10 bases from J, with 21 bases in between. The CDR3 is CASTIPGTESAQYF. In DNA form, the CDR3 reads TGTGCCAGCACCATCCCCGGGACGGAGAGTGCGCAGTATTTT.

This clonotype was recorded at least ten times. V is TRBV9 and J is TRBJ2-1; D is perhaps TRBD2 (6 bases). The CDR3 loop spans 15 amino acids. V was pared by 4 bases and J by 4 bases, with 15 bases between. The V gene's germline CDR1 is SGDLS and CDR2 YYNGEE. The CDR3 sequence: CASSKGGAPYNEQFF. As DNA, the CDR3 is TGTGCCAGCAGCAAAGGAGGGGCCCCTTACAATGAGCAGTTCTTC.

This sequence joins TRBV12-3 or TRBV12-4 and TRBJ2-3, with 8 bases lining up with TRBD2. Trimming at V came to 6 bases and at J to 12 bases, leaving 8 bases not matched to a gene. This CDR3 has 12 residues. The CDR3 region has the DNA TGTGCCAGCAGCCCACCGGGACTAGAACAGTATTTT. Its translation is CASSPPGLEQYF.

V is TRBV10-3 and J is TRBJ2-1; D call uncertain. Germline V gene lookup returns CDR1 ENHRY and CDR2 SYGVKD. Deletions cut 6 bases from V and 3 bases from J, with 6 bases between. CDR3 size: 12 residues. CDR3 nucleotide sequence: TGTGCCATCAGCAGCGACTACAATGAGCAGTTCTTC. Translated: CAISSDYNEQFF.

This clonotype was detected many times. The V and J genes are TRBV5-1 and TRBJ2-7; 8 bases are a match to TRBD1. The CDR3 is 18 residues long. The ends lost 3 bases at V and 5 bases at J; junction bases unmatched: 19. Germline V gives CDR1 SGHRS, CDR2 YFSETQ. The CDR3 loop is CASSSTRQTGEKGDEQYV. The CDR3 DNA follows: TGCGCCAGCAGCTCTACTAGACAGACAGGGGAAAAGGGCGACGAGCAGTACGTC.

This clonotype was observed many times. The chain recombines TRBV13 with TRBJ1-2; no reliable D call. V was pared by 5 bases and J by 7 bases, with 14 bases between. The CDR3 contains 13 residues. Looked up from germline, CDR1 is PRHDT and CDR2 is FYEKMQ (reference sequence). The CDR3 region is CASSPREVGGYTF. As DNA, the CDR3 is TGTGCCAGCAGCCCCCGTGAAGTTGGTGGCTACACCTTC. The variable domain in full, completed from reference TRBV13 and TRBJ1-2, reads AAGVIQSPRHLIKEKRETATLKCYPIPRHDTVYWYQQGPGQDPQFLISFYEKMQSDKGSIPDRFSAQQFSDYHSELNMSSLELGDSALYFCASSPREVGGYTFGSGTRLTVV.

The rearrangement links TRBV4-3 to TRBJ2-7; 11 nucleotides line up with TRBD2. V shed 1 base, J shed 0 bases, and the junction held 5 bases outside the gene matches. This CDR3 comprises 17 residues. CDR1 is LGHNA, CDR2 YSLEER, per germline. The CDR3 loop is CASSQARLAGSSYEQYF. The CDR3 coding sequence is TGCGCCAGCAGCCAAGCTCGACTAGCGGGGAGCTCCTACGAGCAGTACTTC.